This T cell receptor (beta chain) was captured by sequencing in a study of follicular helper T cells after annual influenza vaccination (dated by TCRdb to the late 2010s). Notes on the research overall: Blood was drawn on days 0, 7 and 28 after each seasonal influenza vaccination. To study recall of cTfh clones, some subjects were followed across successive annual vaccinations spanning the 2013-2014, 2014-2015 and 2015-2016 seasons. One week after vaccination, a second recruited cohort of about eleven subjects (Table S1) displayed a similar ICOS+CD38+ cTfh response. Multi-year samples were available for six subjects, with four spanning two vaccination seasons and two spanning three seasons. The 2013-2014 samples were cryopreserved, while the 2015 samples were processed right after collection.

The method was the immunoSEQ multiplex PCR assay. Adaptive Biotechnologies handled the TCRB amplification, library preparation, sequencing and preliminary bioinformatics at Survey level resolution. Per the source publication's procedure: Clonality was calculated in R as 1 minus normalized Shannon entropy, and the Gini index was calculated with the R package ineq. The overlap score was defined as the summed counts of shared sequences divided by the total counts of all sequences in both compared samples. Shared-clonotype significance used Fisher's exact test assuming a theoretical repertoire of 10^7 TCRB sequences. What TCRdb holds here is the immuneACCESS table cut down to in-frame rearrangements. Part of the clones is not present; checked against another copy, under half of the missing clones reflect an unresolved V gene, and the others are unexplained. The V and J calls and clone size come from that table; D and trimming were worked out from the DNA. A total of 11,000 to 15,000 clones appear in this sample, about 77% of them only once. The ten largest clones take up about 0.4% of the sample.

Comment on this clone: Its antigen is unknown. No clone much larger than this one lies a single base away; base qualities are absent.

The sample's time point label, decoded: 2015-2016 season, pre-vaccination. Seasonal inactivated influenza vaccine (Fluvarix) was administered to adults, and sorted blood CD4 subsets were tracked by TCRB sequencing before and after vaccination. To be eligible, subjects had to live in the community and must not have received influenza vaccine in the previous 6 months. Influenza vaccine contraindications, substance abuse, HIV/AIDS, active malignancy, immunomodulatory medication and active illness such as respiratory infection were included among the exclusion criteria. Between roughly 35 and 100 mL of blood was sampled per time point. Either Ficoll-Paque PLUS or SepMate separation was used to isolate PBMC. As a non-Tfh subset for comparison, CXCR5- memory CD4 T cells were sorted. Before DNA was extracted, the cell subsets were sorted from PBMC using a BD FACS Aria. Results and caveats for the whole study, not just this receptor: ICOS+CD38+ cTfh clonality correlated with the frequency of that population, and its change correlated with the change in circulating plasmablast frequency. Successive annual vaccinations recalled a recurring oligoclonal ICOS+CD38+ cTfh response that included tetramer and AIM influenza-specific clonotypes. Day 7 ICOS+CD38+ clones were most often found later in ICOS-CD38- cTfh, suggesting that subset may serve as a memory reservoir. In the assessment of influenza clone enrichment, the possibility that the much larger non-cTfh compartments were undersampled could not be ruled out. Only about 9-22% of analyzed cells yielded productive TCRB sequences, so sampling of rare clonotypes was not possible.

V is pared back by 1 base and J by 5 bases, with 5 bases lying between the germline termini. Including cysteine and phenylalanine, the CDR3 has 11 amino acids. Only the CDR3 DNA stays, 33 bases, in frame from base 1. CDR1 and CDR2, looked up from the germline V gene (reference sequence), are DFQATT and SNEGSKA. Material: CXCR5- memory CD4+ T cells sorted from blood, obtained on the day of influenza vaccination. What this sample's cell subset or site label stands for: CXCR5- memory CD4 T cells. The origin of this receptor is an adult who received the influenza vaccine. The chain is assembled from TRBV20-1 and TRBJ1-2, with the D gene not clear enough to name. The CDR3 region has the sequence CSARVDYGYTF. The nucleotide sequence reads TGCAGTGCTAGAGTGGATTATGGCTACACCTTC.